This TCR beta chain is from a study of blood T cell repertoires in COVID-19 (dated by TCRdb to 2018 to 2021). In terms of the full investigation: Samples covering the acute and convalescent phases of COVID-19 were provided by collaborators in the United States, Italy and Spain. The sample metadata nearly always contained a de-identified subject ID, COVID-19 status, age in years and sex. The repertoires were released in a freely available public database meant as a resource for research on the immune response to SARS-CoV-2. The samples were drawn from two sources: the first 160 participants of the ongoing ImmuneRACE study, and 1,000 to 1,500 subjects contributed by 6 global collaborators. Deeply sampled blood TCRbeta repertoires from subjects exposed to, actively infected with, or recovered from COVID-19 were included in the dataset. Where available, HLA class I and class II types were taken from metadata supplied by the sample provider and were not determined by assay-based typing. The material from the prospective study consisted of cDNA or gDNA derived from T cells, B-cell-depleted T cells, or PBMCs. The paper as a whole reports these results and caveats: Clinical and demographic metadata were provided uncurated, with the amount varying by source and participant.

Collaborating institutions collected whole blood in K2EDTA tubes following their own protocols. For TCRbeta analysis, collaborators shipped samples as frozen whole blood, isolated PBMCs, or DNA extracted from either of those sample types. There are 16 amino acids in the CDR3, from cysteine to phenylalanine inclusive. CDR3 DNA only is kept here, 48 bases in frame from base 1. After removal of 5 bases from V and 6 bases from J, the junction retains 12 bases not matched to a gene. Via the germline V gene, CDR1 is MRHNA and CDR2 SNTAGT. This clone occurred once. What this receptor recognizes is not known. Base quality data are lacking; no much larger clone is found one base away. TCRbeta CDR3 regions were amplified from genomic DNA by means of the immunoSEQ Assay, a bias-controlled multiplex PCR. The study's own analysis went as follows. The number of nucleated cells in each sample was estimated from the amplification of reference gene primers within the assay. To quantify the absolute abundance of each unique TCRbeta CDR3 rearrangement, sequence reads were collapsed and filtered. For each sample, productive Simpson clonality was calculated as the square root of Simpson's diversity index over productive rearrangements. Drawn from immuneACCESS, this table holds only the in-frame rearrangements with V and J called that TCRdb kept. Clones are partly lost; checked studies trace under half to an unresolved V gene and leave the rest unexplained. V and J calls and clone size are those listed in that table; D and trimming were worked out from the DNA. In all, the sample holds approximately 38,000 clones, and about nine tenths of those were seen once. More than 7% of the sample comes from the top ten.

Sequencing input: peripheral blood. This TCR was recovered from a human donor in a cohort sampled during active COVID-19. Recombination linked TRBV6-4 to TRBJ2-1, with 8 bases aligning to TRBD2. CDR3 sequence: CASSQTGTRSSNEQFF. The DNA reads TGTGCCAGCAGTCAGACCGGGACTAGATCAAGCAATGAGCAGTTCTTC.